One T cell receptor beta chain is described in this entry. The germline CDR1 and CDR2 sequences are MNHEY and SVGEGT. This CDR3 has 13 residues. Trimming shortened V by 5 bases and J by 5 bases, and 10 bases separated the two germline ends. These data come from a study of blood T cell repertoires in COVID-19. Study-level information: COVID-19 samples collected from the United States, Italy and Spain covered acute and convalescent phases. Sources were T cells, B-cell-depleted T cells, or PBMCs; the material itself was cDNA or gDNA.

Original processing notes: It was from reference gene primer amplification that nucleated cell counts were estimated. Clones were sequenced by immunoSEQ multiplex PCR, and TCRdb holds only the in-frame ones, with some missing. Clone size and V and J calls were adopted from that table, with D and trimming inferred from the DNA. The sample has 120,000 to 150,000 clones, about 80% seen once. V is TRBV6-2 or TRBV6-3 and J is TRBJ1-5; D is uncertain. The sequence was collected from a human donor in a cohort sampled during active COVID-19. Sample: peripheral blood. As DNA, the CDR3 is TGTGCCAGCAGTGTACAGAGAGATCAGCCCCAGCATTTT. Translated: CASSVQRDQPQHF.